The clone carrying this TCR beta chain was counted at least ten times. TCRdb fed the 5' RACE reads into MiXCR, producing one record per CDR3 protein. The sample gives 28,000 or so distinct CDR3 sequences, 20% to 25% of which show up once; 16% is in the top ten. This entry is derived from a study of neurological immune-mediated disorders. Germline V CDR1 and CDR2: SEHNR, FQNEAQ (reference sequence). The CDR3 has 17 residues. Trimming pared 2 bases from V and 1 base from J, leaving 18 bases between. The chain joins TRBV7-9 to TRBJ2-7, with TRBD2 as a possible D gene (7 bases). Sequenced material: PBMCs. The TCR comes from a woman aged 55 to 70 in good health. The CDR3 coding sequence is TGTGCCAGCAGCTTACCTAACCTCGGGGGGCTATCCTACGAGCAGTACTTC. Translation: CASSLPNLGGLSYEQYF.